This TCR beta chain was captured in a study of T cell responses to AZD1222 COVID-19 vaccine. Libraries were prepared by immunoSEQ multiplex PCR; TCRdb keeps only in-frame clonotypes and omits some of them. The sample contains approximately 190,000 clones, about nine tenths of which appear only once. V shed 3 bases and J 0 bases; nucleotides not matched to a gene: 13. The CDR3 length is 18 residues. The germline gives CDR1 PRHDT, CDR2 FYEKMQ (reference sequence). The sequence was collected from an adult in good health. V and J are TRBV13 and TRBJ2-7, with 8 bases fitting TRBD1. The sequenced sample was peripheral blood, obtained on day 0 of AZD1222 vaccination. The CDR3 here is CASSLYRDRTWGSYEQYF. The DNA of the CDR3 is TGTGCCAGCAGCTTGTACCGGGACAGGACCTGGGGCTCCTACGAGCAGTACTTC.